This TCR beta chain was documented in a study of T cell repertoires in cytomegalovirus infection. Study at large: Public TCR beta signatures indicated both CMV infection and matching HLA type.

With regard to this clonotype: The antigen is not known.

MiXCR, run by TCRdb on the reads, gives a single entry per CDR3 protein. The sample lists 45,000 to 55,000 distinct CDR3 sequences; about a fifth were seen once. The germline V gene encodes CDR1 MNHNS and CDR2 SASEGT. Trimming removed 4 bases from V and 0 bases from J; junction bases left unmatched: 8. The CDR3 runs to 18 residues. Study-wide results and limits: Clonotype analysis showed dominance of the ex vivo response by HLA-C-restricted CMV-specific TCR beta clonotypes.

Sample: CD8+ T cells from cultured PBMCs, taken from culture after CMV antigen stimulation. The origin of this receptor is a human donor in good health (CMV status not recorded). Some clones in this sample may be carry-over from other donors' samples. The chain is built from TRBV6-1 and TRBJ2-1, with 11 bases that match TRBD2. The CDR3 DNA reads TGTGCCAGCAGTGCAAAAGGGACTAGCGGAAGCTCCTACAATGAGCAGTTCTTC. Amino acids: CASSAKGTSGSSYNEQFF.